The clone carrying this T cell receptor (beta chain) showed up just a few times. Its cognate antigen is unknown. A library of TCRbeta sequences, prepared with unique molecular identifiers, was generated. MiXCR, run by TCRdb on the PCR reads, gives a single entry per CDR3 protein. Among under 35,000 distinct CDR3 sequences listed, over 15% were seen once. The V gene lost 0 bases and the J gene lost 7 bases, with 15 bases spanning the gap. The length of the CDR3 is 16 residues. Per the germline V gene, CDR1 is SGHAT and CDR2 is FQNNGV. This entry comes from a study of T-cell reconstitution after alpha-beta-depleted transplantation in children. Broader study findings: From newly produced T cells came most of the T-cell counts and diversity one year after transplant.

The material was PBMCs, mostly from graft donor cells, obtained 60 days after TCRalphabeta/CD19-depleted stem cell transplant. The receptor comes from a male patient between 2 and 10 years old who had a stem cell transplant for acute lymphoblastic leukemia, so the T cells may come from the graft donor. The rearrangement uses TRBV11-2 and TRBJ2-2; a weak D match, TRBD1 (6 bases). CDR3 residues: CASSLDRGFVGGELFF. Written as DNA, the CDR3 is TGTGCCAGCAGCTTAGACAGGGGATTTGTTGGCGGGGAGCTGTTTTTT. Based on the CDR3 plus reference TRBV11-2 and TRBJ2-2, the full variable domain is EAGVAQSPRYKIIEKRQSVAFWCNPISGHATLYWYQQILGQGPKLLIQFQNNGVVDDSQLPKDRFSAERLKGVDSTLKIQPAKLEDSAVYLCASSLDRGFVGGELFFGEGSRLTVL.